The next 5 T cell receptor beta chains were all read from a single sample in a study of cytomegalovirus exposure and HLA in healthy donors. PCR primers comprised 60 Vbeta and 13 Jbeta primers. Produced via immunoSEQ multiplex PCR; TCRdb's table is partial and in-frame only. The table includes around 90,000 clones, more than 65% detected once. The material sequenced was PBMCs. The origin of the receptors is a human donor in good health.

The chain couples TRBV7-9 to TRBJ2-2; tentative D call: TRBD1 (6 bases). The germline V and J ends were trimmed by 1 base and 5 bases, with 17 bases remaining between them. This CDR3 contains 17 residues. CDR1 and CDR2 from the germline V gene are SEHNR and FQNEAQ (reference sequence). CDR3 DNA: TGTGCCAGCAGCTTAGACGGCCAACAGGGAAGGACCGGGGAGCTGTTTTTT. Encoded protein: CASSLDGQQGRTGELFF.

This clone was seen more than once but under ten times. The rearrangement joins TRBV29-1 to TRBJ1-4; 11 nucleotides line up with TRBD1. CDR1 is SQVTM and CDR2 is ANQGSEA in the germline V gene. V lost 4 bases, J lost 5 bases, and 3 bases stayed unmatched. The CDR3 covers 14 residues. DNA of the CDR3: TGCAGCGTTGGGACAGGGGGCGGGAATGAAAAACTGTTTTTT. Its translation: CSVGTGGGNEKLFF.

The chain employs TRBV11-2 and TRBJ1-2; 9 nucleotides agree with TRBD1. CDR1 is SGHAT, CDR2 FQNNGV, per germline. The junction had 10 bases not matched to a gene; V was cut back by 4 bases and J by 4 bases. CDR3 size: 16 residues. The CDR3: CASSSIQGANGYGYTF. CDR3 coding DNA: TGTGCCAGCAGCTCTATACAGGGGGCGAACGGCTATGGCTACACCTTC.

This clone was detected a few times. This chain joins TRBV5-6 and TRBJ2-6; no clear D gene. The V end lost 4 bases, the J end lost 4 bases, and 9 bases lay between the germline ends. The CDR3 runs to 14 residues. Looked up from germline, CDR1 is SGHDT and CDR2 is YYEEEE. In DNA, the CDR3 is TGTGCCAGCAGCACCCCCGAGGGGGCCAACGTCCTGACTTTC. Its protein is CASSTPEGANVLTF.

This chain uses TRBV7-2 with TRBJ1-2, with 7 positions matching TRBD1. CDR3 length equals 16 residues. The J segment lost 7 bases and the V segment lost 5 bases, leaving 16 bases of the junction unmatched. The germline gives CDR1 SGHTA, CDR2 FQGNSA. The CDR3 reads CASSTHLRQGVVGYTF. In DNA form, the CDR3 reads TGTGCCAGCAGCACCCACCTCAGACAGGGCGTGGTTGGCTACACCTTC.